A selection of T cell receptor beta chains follows, all from one sample in a study of blood T cell repertoires in COVID-19. Method: immunoSEQ multiplex PCR; TCRdb's copy keeps in-frame clones and lacks some. The sample carries over 150,000 clones, around 84% recorded once. Sequenced input: peripheral blood. These receptors were collected from a human donor in a cohort sampled during active COVID-19. Each CDR3 is given with its conserved first and last residue.

v_call	cdr3_aa
TRBV28	CASSTGPANYGYTF
TRBV28	CASSFGTGWDEKLFF
TRBV15	CATSRSLANSNQPQHF
TRBV5-1	CASSLAWADPTGELFF
TRBV19	CASRDRGLGETQYF
TRBV7-2	CASSLLGRVGEKLFF
TRBV30	CAWDRGNSPLHF
TRBV29-1	CSATGTRLRNEQYF
TRBV27	CASSPTGPGGLEKLFF
TRBV28	CASRYSSYEQYF
TRBV4-1	CASSQEPGTDTQYF
TRBV28	CASSLLRDQETQYF
TRBV28	CASSSGGLSNQPQHF
TRBV7-8	CASSMITGYNSPLHF
TRBV7-2	CASSLGGGQTYLYGYTF
TRBV30	CAWKPLAVSYNEQFF
TRBV4-2	CASSQNRGETQYF
TRBV30	CAWSVKGGGFEAFF
TRBV13	CASSRKTGRTAGNTIYF
TRBV30	CAWSRPRNYGYTF
TRBV5-1	CASSLDSGTNEKLFF
TRBV19	CASSIISDHQETQYF
TRBV18	CASSPSALTREQYF
TRBV2	CASKSGGGNEKLFF
TRBV28	CASTRTGIGSRSTDTQYF
TRBV29-1	CSVAGLAGSLAGGNEQFF
TRBV5-1	CASSLRLAGGTAYEQYF
TRBV30	CAWSTGLLPNQPQHF
TRBV18	CASSRTGQGVLNYGYTF
TRBV3-1/TRBV3-2	CASSQVRQESKDTQYF
TRBV7-6	CASSRGIYTEAFF
TRBV14	CASSQADSLYGYTF
TRBV27	CAGTGVRGNQPQHF
TRBV5-1	CASSLPGASGRANEQFF
TRBV18	CASSPTIADTDTQYF
TRBV28	CASSLGLLRDNEQFF
TRBV10-3	CAISESGGTEAFF
TRBV5-5	CASSPSPGQGLRGYTF
TRBV28	CASSLGGVNEKLFF
TRBV7-8	CASSLARVRTNEKLFF
TRBV7-6	CASSLARGNEKLFF
TRBV11-3	CASSRGGGKETQYF
TRBV5-1	CASSFLSGDTQYF
TRBV24-1	CATGPTSGDTNTGELFF
TRBV24-1	CATSDSRTGELFF
TRBV4-1	CASSQDRGYEQYF
TRBV6-5	CASSYSMGQGVNEQFF
TRBV12-3/TRBV12-4	CASSYGGGTEAFF
TRBV7-6	CASSLWLAGQENQYF
TRBV19	CASTPGTGGETQYF
TRBV7-8	CASSPHSNQPQHF
TRBV6-5	CASSYSSGTGVYEQYF
TRBV18	CASSPLDRAANYGYTF
TRBV7-2	CASSLAGVGYTF
TRBV28	CASSSRSGTVNTEAFF